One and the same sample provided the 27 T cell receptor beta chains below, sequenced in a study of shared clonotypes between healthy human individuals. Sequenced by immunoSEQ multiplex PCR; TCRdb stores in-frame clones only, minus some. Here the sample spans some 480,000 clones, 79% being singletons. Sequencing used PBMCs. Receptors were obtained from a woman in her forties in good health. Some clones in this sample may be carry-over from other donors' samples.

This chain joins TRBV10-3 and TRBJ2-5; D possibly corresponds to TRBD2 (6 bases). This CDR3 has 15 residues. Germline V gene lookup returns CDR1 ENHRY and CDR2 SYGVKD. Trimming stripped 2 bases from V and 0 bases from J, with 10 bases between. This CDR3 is CAISELGLNQETQYF. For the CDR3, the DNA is TGTGCCATCAGTGAGCTGGGACTGAACCAAGAGACCCAGTACTTC.

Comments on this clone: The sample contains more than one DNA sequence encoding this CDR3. CDR3 residues: CASSVTENTEAFF. CDR3 sequence (DNA): TGTGCCAGTAGTGTGACAGAGAACACTGAAGCTTTCTTT. The chain employs TRBV19 and TRBJ1-1, with TRBD1 as a possible D gene (5 bases). V lost 5 bases and J lost 1, with 8 bases in between. CDR1 is LNHDA, CDR2 SQIVND, per germline (reference sequence). This CDR3 spans 13 amino acids. Filled out from reference TRBV19 and TRBJ1-1, the complete variable domain reads DGGITQSPKYLFRKEGQNVTLSCEQNLNHDAMYWYRQDPGQGLRLIYYSQIVNDFQKGDIAEGYSVSREKKESFPLTVTSAQKNPTAFYLCASSVTENTEAFFGQGTRLTVV.

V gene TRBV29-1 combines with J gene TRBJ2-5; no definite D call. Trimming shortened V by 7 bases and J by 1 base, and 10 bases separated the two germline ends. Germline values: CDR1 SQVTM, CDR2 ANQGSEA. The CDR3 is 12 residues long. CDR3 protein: CSARRSQETQYF. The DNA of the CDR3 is TGCAGCGCCCGGCGGTCCCAAGAGACCCAGTACTTC.

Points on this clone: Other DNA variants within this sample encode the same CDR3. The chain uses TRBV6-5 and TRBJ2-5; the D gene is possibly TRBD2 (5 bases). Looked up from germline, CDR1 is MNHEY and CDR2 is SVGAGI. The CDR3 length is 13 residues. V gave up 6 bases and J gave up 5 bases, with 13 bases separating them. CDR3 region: CASSPPGVETQYF. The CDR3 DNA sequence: TGTGCCAGCAGCCCCCCCGGGGTTGAGACCCAGTACTTC.

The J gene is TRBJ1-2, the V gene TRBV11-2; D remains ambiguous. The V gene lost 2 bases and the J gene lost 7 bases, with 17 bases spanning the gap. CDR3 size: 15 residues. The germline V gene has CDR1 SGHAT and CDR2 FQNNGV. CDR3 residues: CASSLRASNYAGYTF. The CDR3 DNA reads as TGTGCCAGCAGCTTAAGGGCTTCTAACTATGCTGGCTACACCTTC.

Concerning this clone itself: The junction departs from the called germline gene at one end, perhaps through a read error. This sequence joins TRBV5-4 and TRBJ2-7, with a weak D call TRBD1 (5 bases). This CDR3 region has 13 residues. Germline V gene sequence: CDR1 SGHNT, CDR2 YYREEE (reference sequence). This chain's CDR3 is CASSQDWGVEQYF. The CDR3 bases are TGCGCCAGCAGCCAAGATTGGGGCGTCGAGCAGTACTTC. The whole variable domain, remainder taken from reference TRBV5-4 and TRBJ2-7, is ETGVTQSPTHLIKTRGQQVTLRCSSQSGHNTVSWYQQALGQGPQFIFQYYREEENGRGNFPPRFSGLQFPNYSSELNVNALELDDSALYLCASSQDWGVEQYFGPGTRLTVT.

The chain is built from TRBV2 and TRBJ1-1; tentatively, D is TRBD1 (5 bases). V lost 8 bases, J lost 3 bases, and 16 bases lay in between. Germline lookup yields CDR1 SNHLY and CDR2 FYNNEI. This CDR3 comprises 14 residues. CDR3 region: CASAGTTSDTEAFF. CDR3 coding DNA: TGTGCCAGCGCTGGGACTACTTCGGACACTGAAGCTTTCTTT.

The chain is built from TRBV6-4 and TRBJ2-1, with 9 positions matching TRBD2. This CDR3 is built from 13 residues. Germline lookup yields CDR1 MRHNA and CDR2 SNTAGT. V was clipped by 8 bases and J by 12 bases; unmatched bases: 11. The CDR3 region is CASGRLAEVGQFF. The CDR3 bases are TGTGCCAGCGGTCGACTAGCGGAGGTTGGGCAGTTCTTC.

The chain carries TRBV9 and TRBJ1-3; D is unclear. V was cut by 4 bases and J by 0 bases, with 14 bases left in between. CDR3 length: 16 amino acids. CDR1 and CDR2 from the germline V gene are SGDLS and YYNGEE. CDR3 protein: CASSPLLASSGNTIYF. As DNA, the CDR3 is TGTGCCAGCAGCCCACTCTTGGCCAGCTCTGGAAACACCATATATTTT.

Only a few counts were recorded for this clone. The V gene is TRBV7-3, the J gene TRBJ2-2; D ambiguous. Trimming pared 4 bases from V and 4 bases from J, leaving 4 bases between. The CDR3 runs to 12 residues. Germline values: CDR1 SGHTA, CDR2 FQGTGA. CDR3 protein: CASSSRTGELFF. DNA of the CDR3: TGTGCCAGCAGCTCCCGCACCGGGGAGCTGTTTTTT.

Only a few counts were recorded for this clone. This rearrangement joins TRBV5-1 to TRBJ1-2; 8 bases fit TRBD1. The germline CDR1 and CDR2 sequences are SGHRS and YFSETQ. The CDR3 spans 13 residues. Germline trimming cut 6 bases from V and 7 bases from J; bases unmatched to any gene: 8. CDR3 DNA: TGCGCCAGCAACGGACAGGGTACGGGTGGCTACACCTTC. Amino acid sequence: CASNGQGTGGYTF.

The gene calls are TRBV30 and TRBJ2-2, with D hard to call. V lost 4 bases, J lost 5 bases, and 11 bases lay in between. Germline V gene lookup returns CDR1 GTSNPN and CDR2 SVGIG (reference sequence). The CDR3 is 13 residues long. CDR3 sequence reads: CAWKRRITGELFF. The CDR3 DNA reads TGTGCCTGGAAAAGGAGAATTACCGGGGAGCTGTTTTTT.

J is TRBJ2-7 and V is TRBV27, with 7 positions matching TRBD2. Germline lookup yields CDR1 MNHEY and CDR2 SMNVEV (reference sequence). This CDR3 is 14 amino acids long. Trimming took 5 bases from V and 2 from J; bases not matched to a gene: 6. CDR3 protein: CASSLAATPYEQYF. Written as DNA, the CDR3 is TGTGCCAGCAGTCTAGCGGCCACACCCTACGAGCAGTACTTC.

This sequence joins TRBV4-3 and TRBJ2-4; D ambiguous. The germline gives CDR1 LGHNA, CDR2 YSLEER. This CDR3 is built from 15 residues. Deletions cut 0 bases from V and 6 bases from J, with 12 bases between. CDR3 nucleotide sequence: TGCGCCAGCAGCCAAGATGAGCGCCCGACAAACATTCAGTACTTC. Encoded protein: CASSQDERPTNIQYF.

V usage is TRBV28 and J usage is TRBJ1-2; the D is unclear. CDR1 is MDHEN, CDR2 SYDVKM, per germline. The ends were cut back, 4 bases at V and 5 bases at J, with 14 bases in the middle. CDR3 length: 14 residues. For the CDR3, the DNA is TGTGCCAGCAGTTACGGTCGGAATTCATATGGCTACACCTTC. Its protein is CASSYGRNSYGYTF.

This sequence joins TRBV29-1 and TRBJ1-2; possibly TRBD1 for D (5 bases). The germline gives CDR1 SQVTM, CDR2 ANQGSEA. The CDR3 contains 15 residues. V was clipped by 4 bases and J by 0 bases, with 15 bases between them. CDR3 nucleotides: TGCAGCGTTGCTGGGGCGGGCACAGCTAACTATGGCTACACCTTC. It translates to CSVAGAGTANYGYTF.

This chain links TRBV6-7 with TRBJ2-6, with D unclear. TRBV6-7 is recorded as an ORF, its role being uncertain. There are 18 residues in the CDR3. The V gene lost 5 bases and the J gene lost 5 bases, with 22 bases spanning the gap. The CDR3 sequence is CASSQLKRLQSRANVLTF. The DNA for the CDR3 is TGTGCCAGCAGTCAGTTAAAGCGTTTACAAAGTCGGGCCAACGTCCTGACTTTC.

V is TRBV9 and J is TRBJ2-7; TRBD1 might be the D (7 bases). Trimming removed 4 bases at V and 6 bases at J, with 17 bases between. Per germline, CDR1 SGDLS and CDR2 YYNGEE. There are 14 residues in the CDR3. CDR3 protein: CASSPRDRRIEQYF. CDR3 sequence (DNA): TGTGCCAGCAGCCCGCGGGACAGAAGAATCGAGCAGTACTTC.

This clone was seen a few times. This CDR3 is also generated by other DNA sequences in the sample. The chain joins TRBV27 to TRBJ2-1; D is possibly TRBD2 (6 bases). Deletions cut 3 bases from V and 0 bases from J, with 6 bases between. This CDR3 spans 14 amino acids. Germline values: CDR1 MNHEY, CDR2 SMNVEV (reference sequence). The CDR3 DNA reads TGTGCCAGCAGTTTGGGGGGCTCCTACAATGAGCAGTTCTTC. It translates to CASSLGGSYNEQFF.

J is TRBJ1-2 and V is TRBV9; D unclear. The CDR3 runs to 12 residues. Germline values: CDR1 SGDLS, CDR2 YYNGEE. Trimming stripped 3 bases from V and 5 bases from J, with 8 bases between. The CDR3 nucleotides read TGTGCCAGCAGCGCGACTGATTATGGCTACACCTTC. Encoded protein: CASSATDYGYTF.

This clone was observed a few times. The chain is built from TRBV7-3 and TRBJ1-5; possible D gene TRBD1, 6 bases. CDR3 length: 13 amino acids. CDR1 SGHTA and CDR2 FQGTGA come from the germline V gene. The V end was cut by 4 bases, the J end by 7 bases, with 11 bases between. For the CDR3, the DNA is TGTGCCAGCAGCTCAACGAGGGGGCAGCCCCAGCATTTT. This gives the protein CASSSTRGQPQHF.

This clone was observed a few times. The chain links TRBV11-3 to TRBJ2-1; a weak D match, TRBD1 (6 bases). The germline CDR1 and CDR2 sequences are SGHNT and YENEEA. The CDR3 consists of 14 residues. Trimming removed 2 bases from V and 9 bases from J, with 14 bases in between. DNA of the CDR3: TGTGCCAGCAGCTTATTTGGGTTAGGGGGTGAGCAGTTCTTC. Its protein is CASSLFGLGGEQFF.

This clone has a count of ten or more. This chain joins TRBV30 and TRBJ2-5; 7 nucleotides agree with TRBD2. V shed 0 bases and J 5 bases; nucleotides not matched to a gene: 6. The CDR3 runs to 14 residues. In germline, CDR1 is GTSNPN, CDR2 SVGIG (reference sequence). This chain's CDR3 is CAWSVGLEGETQYF. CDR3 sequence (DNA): TGTGCCTGGAGTGTAGGACTAGAGGGGGAGACCCAGTACTTC.

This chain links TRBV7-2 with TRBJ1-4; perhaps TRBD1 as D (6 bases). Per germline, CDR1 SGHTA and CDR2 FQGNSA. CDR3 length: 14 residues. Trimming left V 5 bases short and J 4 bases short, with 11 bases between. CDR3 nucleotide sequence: TGTGCCAGCAGCCTCAGGGGATTTAATGAAAAACTGTTTTTT. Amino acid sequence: CASSLRGFNEKLFF.

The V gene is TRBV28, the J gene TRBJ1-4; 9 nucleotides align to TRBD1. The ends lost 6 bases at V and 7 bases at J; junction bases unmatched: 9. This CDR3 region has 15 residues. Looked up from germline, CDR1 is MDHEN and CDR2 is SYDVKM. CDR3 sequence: CASSPRTGVAEKLFF. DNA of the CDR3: TGTGCCAGCAGCCCACGGACAGGGGTAGCTGAAAAACTGTTTTTT.

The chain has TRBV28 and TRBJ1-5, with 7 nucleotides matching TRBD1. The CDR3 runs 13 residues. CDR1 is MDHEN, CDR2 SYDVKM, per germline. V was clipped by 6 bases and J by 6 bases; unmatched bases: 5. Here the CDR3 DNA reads TGTGCCAGCAGGTTGGACAGGTCTCAGCCCCAGCATTTT. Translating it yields CASRLDRSQPQHF.

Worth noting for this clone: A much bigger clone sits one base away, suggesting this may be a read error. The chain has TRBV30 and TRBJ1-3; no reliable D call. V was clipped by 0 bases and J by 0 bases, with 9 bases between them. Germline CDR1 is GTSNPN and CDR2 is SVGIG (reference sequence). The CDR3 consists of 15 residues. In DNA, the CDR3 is TGTGCCTGGAGTGTACGTGGGAGCTCTGGAAACACCATATATTTT. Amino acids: CAWSVRGSSGNTIYF.